The 25 T cell receptor beta chains in this list originate from one sample, sequenced in a study of molecular identifiers for immune sequencing clone quantification. TCRdb called the PCR reads again in MiXCR, with one record for every CDR3 protein. This repertoire shows about 60,000 distinct CDR3 sequences, around 17% found once; its top ten account for 1.4% to 1.5%. The sample comprised naive CD8+ T cells from blood, with Jurkat cell RNA spiked in. The subset is: FACS-sorted CD8+CD4-CCR7+CD45RA+ naive T cells. The receptors here all came from a human donor in good health. Some libraries in this study had Jurkat cell RNA spiked in.

A remark on this clonotype: A much larger clone differs by one base, so this may be a read error. This rearrangement joins TRBV4-1 to TRBJ2-4; D perhaps matches TRBD1 (6 bases). Germline CDR1 MGHRA, CDR2 YSYEKL. CDR3 length: 15 residues. Here the CDR3 DNA reads TGCACCAGCAGCCGGACAGCCCTAGCCAAAAACATTCAGTACTTC. It yields the protein CTSSRTALAKNIQYF.

At least ten counts were recorded for this clonotype. The chain links TRBV11-1 to TRBJ2-7; D is undetermined. This CDR3 contains 15 residues. The germline V and J ends were trimmed by 7 bases and 7 bases, with 23 bases remaining between them. Germline-derived CDR1 and CDR2 are SGHAT and FQDESV (reference sequence). Here the CDR3 reads CASTLAPDLIWEQYF. For the CDR3, the DNA is TGTGCCAGCACCCTGGCCCCGGACCTAATTTGGGAGCAGTACTTC.

This clonotype was counted ten times or more. The chain joins TRBV11-2 to TRBJ2-1; 8 bases line up with TRBD2. The J segment lost 9 bases and the V segment lost 4 bases, leaving 11 bases of the junction unmatched. This CDR3 contains 15 residues. The germline gives CDR1 SGHAT, CDR2 FQNNGV. Here the CDR3 DNA reads TGTGCCAGCAGCTCCGAATCCGGGAGCGGGAGTGAGCAGTTCTTC. Encoded protein: CASSSESGSGSEQFF.

This clonotype was seen at least ten times. This chain connects TRBV2 to TRBJ1-1; TRBD1 matches at 8 bases. The CDR3 sequence is 14 residues long. The trim removed 6 bases at V and 7 bases at J, leaving 10 bases unmatched. CDR1 and CDR2 from the germline V gene are SNHLY and FYNNEI. CDR3 region: CASSPDREYYEAFF. The CDR3 nucleotides are TGTGCCAGCAGCCCGGACAGGGAATATTATGAAGCTTTCTTT.

This clonotype was recorded only once. An end of the junction differs from the germline gene, which may be a read error. The V gene is TRBV27, the J gene TRBJ2-3; 7 positions match TRBD2. The CDR3 is 14 residues long. The V gene's germline CDR1 is MNHEY and CDR2 SMNVEV (reference sequence). The CDR3 bases are TGTGCCAGTAGTTTGGCGCGGGAGACAGATGCGCAGTATTTT. Translating it yields CASSLARETDAQYF.

This clonotype was seen more than once but under ten times. This sequence joins TRBV10-1 and TRBJ2-2; D remains ambiguous. Trimming stripped 0 bases from V and 5 bases from J, with 10 bases between. Germline V CDR1 and CDR2: WNHNN, SYGVQD (reference sequence). The CDR3 runs 15 residues. The CDR3 DNA sequence: TGCGCCAGCAGTGAGTCGCAGATTTGGACCGGGGAGCTGTTTTTT. Its translation is CASSESQIWTGELFF.

Worth noting for this clonotype: A much more abundant neighbour one base away suggests this may be a read error. V gene TRBV24-1 combines with J gene TRBJ2-1; the D is unclear. The CDR3 loop spans 15 amino acids. CDR1 is KGHDR, CDR2 SFDVKD, per germline. This CDR3 is CATSDITGFRDERFF. The CDR3 bases are TGTGCCACCAGTGATATAACGGGCTTTAGGGATGAGCGGTTCTTC.

The table lists this clonotype with many counts. This chain links TRBV5-6 with TRBJ2-7, with no clear D. CDR3 length equals 11 residues. Germline V gene sequence: CDR1 SGHDT, CDR2 YYEEEE. V lost 3 bases and J 5 bases, leaving 6 bases between the germline ends. CDR3 residues: CASSSWDEQYF. The CDR3 coding sequence is TGTGCCAGCAGCTCCTGGGACGAGCAGTACTTC.

The V call is TRBV19, the J call TRBJ1-2, with D possibly matching TRBD1 (6 bases). Germline assignment: CDR1 LNHDA and CDR2 SQIVND (reference sequence). Between the trimmed V and J ends, which lost 1 base and 6 bases, there was a span of 12 bases. The CDR3 contains 14 residues. The CDR3 spells CASSIARTADGYTF. DNA for the CDR3: TGTGCCAGTAGTATAGCGCGGACAGCCGATGGCTACACCTTC.

As for this clonotype: At one end the junction does not follow the germline gene, possibly because of a read error. The chain joins TRBV7-8 to TRBJ2-1; D is possibly TRBD2 (6 bases). CDR3 length: 15 residues. Germline loops: CDR1 SGHVS, CDR2 FQNEAQ. CDR3 nucleotides: TGTGTCAGCAGCCTATGGGACTCATCCTACAATGAGCAGTTCTTC. Residues: CVSSLWDSSYNEQFF.

V is TRBV5-4 and J is TRBJ1-1; D gene uncertain. Germline loops: CDR1 SGHNT, CDR2 YYREEE (reference sequence). This CDR3 contains 13 residues. The V end lost 2 bases, the J end lost 5 bases, and 10 bases lay between the germline ends. In nucleotides, the CDR3 is TGTGCCAGCAGCTTCGCAGGTGGTACTGAAGCTTTCTTT. Translated: CASSFAGGTEAFF. Combining the CDR3 with reference TRBV5-4 and TRBJ1-1 gives the whole variable domain ETGVTQSPTHLIKTRGQQVTLRCSSQSGHNTVSWYQQALGQGPQFIFQYYREEENGRGNFPPRFSGLQFPNYSSELNVNALELDDSALYLCASSFAGGTEAFFGQGTRLTVV.

The table lists this clonotype with a count of one. Given a much more abundant clone one base away, this may be a read error. The chain's CDR3 is CSAWNAGELFF. The CDR3 DNA reads as TGCAGCGCCTGGAACGCCGGGGAGCTGTTTTTT. The rearrangement uses TRBV29-1 and TRBJ2-2; D unresolved. The CDR3 loop spans 11 amino acids. CDR1 and CDR2 (germline): SQVTM, ANQGSEA.

In the case of this clonotype: A read error may be the cause here, since a much bigger clone is one base away. The rearrangement links TRBV5-1 to TRBJ2-5; no reliable D call. The CDR3 length is 11 residues. From germline, CDR1 is SGHRS and CDR2 YFSETQ. Between the trimmed V and J ends, which lost 1 base and 5 bases, there was a span of 3 bases. The CDR3 DNA is TGCGCCAGCAGCTTGAACGAGACCCAGTACTTC. This translates into CASSLNETQYF.

This clonotype was seen repeatedly, ten times or more. This chain links TRBV4-1 with TRBJ1-2, with a possible D match to TRBD1 (5 bases). The V end was cut by 0 bases, the J end by 7 bases, with 21 bases between. The CDR3 runs 17 residues. Germline CDR1 is MGHRA and CDR2 is YSYEKL. CDR3 coding DNA: TGCGCCAGCAGCCAAGATTGGGGCGGGGTAGGGCCGCTTGGCTACACCTTC. Translated, it gives CASSQDWGGVGPLGYTF.

There are a few counts of this clonotype. The chain recombines TRBV7-3 with TRBJ1-6; TRBD1 matches at 7 bases. Germline V CDR1 and CDR2: SGHTA, FQGTGA. The CDR3 is 14 residues long. V trimming: 3 bases; J trimming: 6 bases; junction bases outside the gene matches: 2. CDR3 sequence (DNA): TGTGCCAGCAGCTTGGGACAGAGTAATTCACCCCTCCACTTT. Amino acid sequence: CASSLGQSNSPLHF.

This clonotype occurred many times. The chain recombines TRBV28 with TRBJ1-1; D not certain. The CDR3 is 14 amino acids. Germline V gives CDR1 MDHEN, CDR2 SYDVKM. Trimming pared 4 bases from V and 5 bases from J, leaving 14 bases between. The CDR3 DNA reads as TGTGCCAGCAGTTATCGACCACGGGGAACTGAAGCTTTCTTT. Residues: CASSYRPRGTEAFF. Full variable domain (rest looked up from reference TRBV28 and TRBJ1-1): DVKVTQSSRYLVKRTGEKVFLECVQDMDHENMFWYRQDPGLGLRLIYFSYDVKMKEKGDIPEGYSVSREKKERFSLILESASTNQTSMYLCASSYRPRGTEAFFGQGTRLTVV.

The chain carries TRBV5-4 and TRBJ2-7; D unresolved. This CDR3 is 12 amino acids long. Trimming left V 0 bases short and J 5 bases short, with 6 bases between. Per the germline V gene, CDR1 is SGHNT and CDR2 is YYREEE (reference sequence). Here the CDR3 DNA reads TGTGCCAGCAGCTTGGAGACGAACGAGCAGTACTTC. Its protein is CASSLETNEQYF.

Ten or more counts support this clonotype. The J gene is TRBJ1-1, the V gene TRBV28; D call uncertain. CDR3 length equals 15 residues. The V end lost 4 bases, the J end lost 5 bases, and 17 bases lay between the germline ends. Per germline, CDR1 MDHEN and CDR2 SYDVKM. The CDR3 region is CASSSLGEKGTEAFF. The CDR3 nucleotides are TGTGCCAGCAGTTCCCTTGGGGAGAAAGGAACTGAAGCTTTCTTT.

This clonotype was observed at least ten times. V is TRBV29-1 and J is TRBJ2-7; 9 bases align to TRBD2. With 5 bases clipped from V and 3 bases from J, the junction kept 8 bases outside the gene matches. This CDR3 region has 14 residues. Germline V gene lookup returns CDR1 SQVTM and CDR2 ANQGSEA. The CDR3 sequence: CSVFVAGVSYEQYF. In nucleotides, the CDR3 is TGCAGCGTTTTTGTAGCGGGAGTAAGCTACGAGCAGTACTTC.

Comment on this clonotype: A much larger clone lies a single base off, so this may be a read error. The V and J genes are TRBV6-2 or TRBV6-3 and TRBJ2-5, with D perhaps TRBD2 (5 bases). The CDR3 length is 12 residues. In germline, CDR1 is MNHEY, CDR2 SVGEGT. The CDR3 reads CASKPGGETQCF. The CDR3 DNA is TGTGCCAGCAAACCAGGAGGAGAGACCCAGTGCTTC.

A word on this clonotype: A much larger clone differs by one base, so this may be a read error. J is TRBJ2-7 and V is TRBV29-1, with 7 bases identical to TRBD2. Germline CDR1 reads SQVTM; CDR2 reads ANQGSEA. This CDR3 has 13 residues. J gave up 4 bases and V 6 bases, and 9 bases lay outside the gene matches. The CDR3 sequence is CSVSGGSLYEQYF. The CDR3 DNA follows: TGCAGCGTCTCTGGCGGGAGTTTGTACGAGCAGTACTTC.

V usage is TRBV11-2 and J usage is TRBJ1-1; D call uncertain. CDR3 length: 14 amino acids. CDR1 is SGHAT, CDR2 FQNNGV, per germline. The V end lost 3 bases, the J end lost 6 bases, and 14 bases lay between the germline ends. The chain's CDR3 is CASSFVGGSAEAFF. In DNA, the CDR3 is TGTGCCAGCAGCTTTGTGGGTGGGTCGGCTGAAGCTTTCTTT. Drawing the rest from reference TRBV11-2 and TRBJ1-1, the complete variable domain is EAGVAQSPRYKIIEKRQSVAFWCNPISGHATLYWYQQILGQGPKLLIQFQNNGVVDDSQLPKDRFSAERLKGVDSTLKIQPAKLEDSAVYLCASSFVGGSAEAFFGQGTRLTVV.

A note on this clonotype: A much larger clone sits a single nucleotide away, making a read error possible. The chain links TRBV7-9 to TRBJ2-7; D might be TRBD1 (5 bases). Germline CDR1 SEHNR, CDR2 FQNEAQ (reference sequence). This CDR3 is built from 13 residues. CDR3 DNA sequence: TGTGCCAGCGGCTTGCTAGGGGCCTACGAGCAGTACTTC. It codes for CASGLLGAYEQYF.

The table lists this clonotype with many counts. V is TRBV19 and J is TRBJ1-1, with D uncertain. This CDR3 is 15 amino acids long. Trimming took off 1 base at V and 1 base at J, with 10 bases between the two ends. Germline V CDR1 and CDR2: LNHDA, SQIVND (reference sequence). In nucleotides, the CDR3 is TGTGCCAGTAGTATAGGAGCGGTGGGGAACACTGAAGCTTTCTTT. Translated: CASSIGAVGNTEAFF.

This clonotype has ten or more counts. The chain joins TRBV11-2 to TRBJ2-1; D gene unclear. The length of the CDR3 is 15 residues. Germline V gene sequence: CDR1 SGHAT, CDR2 FQNNGV. V lost 2 bases, J lost 0 bases, and 8 bases lay in between. CDR3 in amino acids: CASSLLAASYNEQFF. CDR3 coding DNA: TGTGCCAGCAGCTTACTTGCAGCCTCCTACAATGAGCAGTTCTTC.